Listed here are 32 T cell receptor beta chains from one sample, sequenced in a study of shared clonotypes between healthy human individuals. Profiling relied on immunoSEQ multiplex PCR, and the TCRdb table lists in-frame clones only, not all of them. This sample has 2 million to 3 million clones, with approximately 93% found just once. The sample taken for sequencing was naive CD4+ T cells from PBMCs. The subset is: CD45RA+ positively selected. The receptors were gathered from a young man in good health. Some clones in this sample may be carry-over from other donors' samples.

As regards this clone: Distinct nucleotide sequences in the sample also encode this CDR3. CDR3 bases: TGCGCCAGCAGCTTGGGGGACTCCACCTACGAGCAGTACTTC. It yields the protein CASSLGDSTYEQYF. This chain links TRBV5-1 with TRBJ2-7, with D possibly TRBD2 on 6 matching bases. Germline loops: CDR1 SGHRS, CDR2 YFSETQ. Trimming shortened V by 0 bases and J by 2 bases, and 9 bases separated the two germline ends. CDR3 length: 14 residues.

V is TRBV7-3 and J is TRBJ2-5, with 7 bases fitting TRBD2. Germline CDR1 and CDR2: SGHTA and FQGTGA. The CDR3 is made up of 16 amino acids. V was pared by 5 bases and J by 4 bases, with 13 bases of the junction left unmatched. CDR3 region: CASSGGAGTGGETQYF. CDR3 DNA: TGTGCCAGCAGCGGAGGTGCCGGAACGGGGGGAGAGACCCAGTACTTC.

This chain links TRBV5-4 with TRBJ2-7, with 9 bases that match TRBD2. CDR1 and CDR2 (germline): SGHNT, YYREEE (reference sequence). The J segment lost 1 base and the V segment lost 0 bases, leaving 8 bases of the junction unmatched. This CDR3 has 17 residues. The CDR3 coding sequence is TGTGCCAGCAGCTTGGCTAGGGGGCGGGAGGGATCCTACGAGCAGTACTTC. Translated, it gives CASSLARGREGSYEQYF.

The chain uses TRBV4-1 and TRBJ1-1; D call uncertain. CDR3 size: 15 residues. Germline CDR1 is MGHRA and CDR2 is YSYEKL. V dropped 0 bases and J dropped 0 bases, with 8 bases sitting between them. CDR3 nucleotides: TGCGCCAGCAGCCAAGAATCCCGCGTGAACACTGAAGCTTTCTTT. This sequence encodes CASSQESRVNTEAFF.

V usage is TRBV18 and J usage is TRBJ2-1; D tentatively reads TRBD1 or TRBD2 (5 bases each). V was trimmed by 3 bases and J by 8 bases, leaving 14 bases between them. The CDR3 is 14 residues long. Germline CDR1 KGHSH, CDR2 LQKENI. The CDR3 DNA follows: TGTGCCAGCTCACCCCTACGGGGCTCCGATGAGCAGTTCTTC. Translating gives CASSPLRGSDEQFF.

The J gene is TRBJ1-5, the V gene TRBV28, with D maybe TRBD1 (5 bases). The V end lost 2 bases, the J end lost 4 bases, and 12 bases lay between the germline ends. From germline, CDR1 is MDHEN and CDR2 SYDVKM. This CDR3 has 15 residues. The CDR3 DNA reads as TGTGCCAGCAGTTTAATCAGGGTAGAAAATCAGCCCCAGCATTTT. It is translated as CASSLIRVENQPQHF. Supplemented by reference TRBV28 and TRBJ1-5, the full variable domain reads DVKVTQSSRYLVKRTGEKVFLECVQDMDHENMFWYRQDPGLGLRLIYFSYDVKMKEKGDIPEGYSVSREKKERFSLILESASTNQTSMYLCASSLIRVENQPQHFGDGTRLSIL.

Concerning this clone itself: This sample includes further DNA sequences coding for the same CDR3. V is TRBV18 and J is TRBJ1-5; D gene uncertain. The CDR3 totals 14 residues. Germline assignment: CDR1 KGHSH and CDR2 LQKENI. Between the trimmed V and J ends, which lost 3 bases and 0 bases, there was a span of 6 bases. The CDR3 region is CASSPGNSNQPQHF. The CDR3 nucleotides are TGTGCCAGCTCACCGGGTAATAGCAATCAGCCCCAGCATTTT.

This sequence joins TRBV7-8 and TRBJ2-7; 9 bases align to TRBD2. This CDR3 is 15 amino acids long. The germline CDR1 and CDR2 sequences are SGHVS and FQNEAQ. The V gene end was trimmed by 5 bases and the J gene end by 5 bases; junction bases not matched to a gene: 10. CDR3 DNA: TGTGCCAGCAGCCCAGGGGTAGCGGGAGCCCACGAGCAGTACTTC. It encodes CASSPGVAGAHEQYF.

The V and J genes are TRBV27 and TRBJ2-7, with D perhaps TRBD1 (6 bases). Germline values: CDR1 MNHEY, CDR2 SMNVEV (reference sequence). The CDR3 loop spans 14 amino acids. Between the trimmed V and J ends, which lost 3 bases and 3 bases, there was a span of 12 bases. CDR3 sequence: CASSFRGYGYEQYF. The CDR3 bases are TGTGCCAGCAGTTTTAGGGGGTATGGCTACGAGCAGTACTTC.

V is TRBV7-2 and J is TRBJ2-5; D might be TRBD2 (6 bases). Deletions cut 4 bases from V and 5 bases from J, with 14 bases between. CDR1 and CDR2 from the germline V gene are SGHTA and FQGNSA. The CDR3 runs to 14 residues. This CDR3 is CASSSRDLGETQYF. Written as DNA, the CDR3 is TGTGCCAGCAGCTCTAGGGACTTGGGGGAGACCCAGTACTTC.

Remarks on this clone: Other DNA sequences in this specimen translate into the identical CDR3. The rearrangement joins TRBV19 to TRBJ2-6, with D unclear. Trimming removed 2 bases at V and 4 bases at J, with 3 bases between. Germline-derived CDR1 and CDR2 are LNHDA and SQIVND (reference sequence). CDR3 length: 13 amino acids. This CDR3 is CASSIPGANVLTF. As DNA, the CDR3 is TGTGCCAGTAGTATACCAGGGGCCAACGTCCTGACTTTC.

The V and J genes are TRBV5-1 and TRBJ2-5; 11 bases are shared with TRBD1. V was clipped by 4 bases and J by 11 bases; unmatched bases: 10. Germline CDR1 and CDR2: SGHRS and YFSETQ. The length of the CDR3 is 14 residues. The CDR3 region has the DNA TGCGCCAGCAGCCTAGGACAGGGGGCGAGGGAGCAGTACTTC. Its protein product is CASSLGQGAREQYF.

V is TRBV5-1 and J is TRBJ1-1; D possibly corresponds to TRBD1 (5 bases). Trimming removed 2 bases from V and 2 bases from J, with 28 bases in between. The V gene's germline CDR1 is SGHRS and CDR2 YFSETQ. The CDR3 is made up of 20 amino acids. CDR3 residues: CASSFLGLDTYITENTEAFF. The CDR3 coding sequence is TGCGCCAGCAGCTTTTTGGGTCTGGACACATATATCACAGAAAACACTGAAGCTTTCTTT. Supplemented by reference TRBV5-1 and TRBJ1-1, the full variable domain reads KAGVTQTPRYLIKTRGQQVTLSCSPISGHRSVSWYQQTPGQGLQFLFEYFSETQRNKGNFPGRFSGRQFSNSRSEMNVSTLELGDSALYLCASSFLGLDTYITENTEAFFGQGTRLTVV.

The chain links TRBV5-4 to TRBJ2-2; 7 positions match TRBD2. The J segment lost 0 bases and the V segment lost 4 bases, leaving 6 bases of the junction unmatched. The CDR3 consists of 16 residues. CDR1 is SGHNT, CDR2 YYREEE, per germline (reference sequence). The CDR3 protein is CASSQHGLANTGELFF. CDR3 nucleotides: TGTGCCAGCAGCCAACACGGACTAGCGAACACCGGGGAGCTGTTTTTT.

The rearrangement links TRBV12-1 to TRBJ2-7; the table's D call of TRBD1 was not tested on the DNA. TRBV12-1 is marked as a pseudogene. The CDR3 runs to 14 residues. CDR3 in amino acids: CAPRGTGVICRQYF. The CDR3, as DNA: TGTGCCCCCAGGGGGACGGGAGTCATTTGTAGGCAGTACTTC.

This chain uses TRBV7-9 with TRBJ2-1; weak D call: TRBD1 (5 bases). This CDR3 has 15 amino acids. V lost 0 bases to trimming and J lost 5 bases, with 11 bases between them. The germline V gene has CDR1 SEHNR and CDR2 FQNEAQ (reference sequence). CDR3 DNA sequence: TGTGCCAGCAGCTTAGCAGGGGTCCGACACAATGAGCAGTTCTTC. Protein sequence: CASSLAGVRHNEQFF.

The chain is built from TRBV28 and TRBJ2-2, with 7 bases fitting TRBD2. Unmatched junction bases numbered 12, after V lost 4 bases and J lost 4 bases. The CDR3 loop spans 17 amino acids. Per germline, CDR1 MDHEN and CDR2 SYDVKM. As DNA, the CDR3 is TGTGCCAGCAGTTCACCCCGGGACTATCCGGGCACCGGGGAGCTGTTTTTT. Translated, it gives CASSSPRDYPGTGELFF. Looking up the rest from reference TRBV28 and TRBJ2-2 gives the full variable domain: DVKVTQSSRYLVKRTGEKVFLECVQDMDHENMFWYRQDPGLGLRLIYFSYDVKMKEKGDIPEGYSVSREKKERFSLILESASTNQTSMYLCASSSPRDYPGTGELFFGEGSRLTVL.

V gene TRBV14 combines with J gene TRBJ2-7; D unclear. This CDR3 has 13 amino acids. V lost 3 bases, J lost 4 bases, and 10 bases lay in between. Germline-derived CDR1 and CDR2 are SGHDN and FVKESK. In DNA, the CDR3 is TGTGCCAGCAGCCAGTGGGTACAGTACGAGCAGTACTTC. Amino acids: CASSQWVQYEQYF.

The rearrangement links TRBV29-1 to TRBJ1-1; D is ambiguous. The CDR3 is 13 amino acids. Looked up from germline, CDR1 is SQVTM and CDR2 is ANQGSEA. Trimming removed 5 bases at V and 1 base at J, with 11 bases between. The CDR3 loop reads CSVTPAENTEAFF. CDR3 coding DNA: TGCAGCGTTACCCCCGCAGAGAACACTGAAGCTTTCTTT.

The rearrangement uses TRBV30 and TRBJ2-1; D might be TRBD1 (7 bases). Germline CDR1 GTSNPN, CDR2 SVGIG (reference sequence). V gave up 8 bases and J gave up 4 bases, with 15 bases separating them. The CDR3 contains 13 residues. CDR3 DNA: TGTGCCGTCTCCGCGGGACAGTACAATGAGCAGTTCTTC. Translated: CAVSAGQYNEQFF.

As for this clone: One end of the junction is discordant with germline, which a read error may explain. The CDR3 coding sequence is TGTGCCAGCAACTGGGAGTTGGGCACAAATACGCAGTATTTT. It specifies CASNWELGTNTQYF. This rearrangement joins TRBV28 to TRBJ2-3; TRBD2 might be the D (5 bases). The CDR3 consists of 14 residues. In germline, CDR1 is MDHEN, CDR2 SYDVKM.

This clone has a handful of counts. V is TRBV10-3 and J is TRBJ1-1; the D is unclear. Germline CDR1 reads ENHRY; CDR2 reads SYGVKD. The CDR3 sequence is 12 residues long. V shed 5 bases and J shed 1 base, with 5 bases lying between them. The CDR3 loop is CAISPANTEAFF. The CDR3 nucleotides read TGTGCCATCAGTCCAGCGAACACTGAAGCTTTCTTT.

Notes on this clone: The sample carries other DNA sequences with the same CDR3. The genes are TRBV5-1 and TRBJ2-5; the match to TRBD2 covers 10 bases. This CDR3 is built from 14 residues. Per the germline V gene, CDR1 is SGHRS and CDR2 is YFSETQ. V shed 4 bases and J 2 bases; nucleotides not matched to a gene: 2. The CDR3 DNA is TGCGCCAGCAGCATGACTAGCGGGCAAGAGACCCAGTACTTC. Encoded protein: CASSMTSGQETQYF.

The chain carries TRBV5-6 and TRBJ1-2, with TRBD1 matching over 7 bases. CDR1 SGHDT and CDR2 YYEEEE come from the germline V gene. Unmatched junction bases numbered 9, after V lost 3 bases and J lost 4 bases. This CDR3 contains 15 residues. The chain's CDR3 is CASSSITGDIYGYTF. The DNA for the CDR3 is TGTGCCAGCAGCTCTATTACAGGGGACATCTATGGCTACACCTTC.

This chain connects TRBV19 to TRBJ2-3, with D possibly called TRBD1 or TRBD2 (5 bases each). The V end lost 3 bases, the J end lost 6 bases, and 16 bases lay between the germline ends. This CDR3 comprises 15 residues. Germline CDR1 reads LNHDA; CDR2 reads SQIVND (reference sequence). In DNA form, the CDR3 reads TGTGCCAGTAGTATGGGGCAGGGAGAGGGGGATACGCAGTATTTT. Translation gives CASSMGQGEGDTQYF.

The chain employs TRBV30 and TRBJ1-2; TRBD1 is a possible D gene (5 bases). CDR3 length: 13 amino acids. Trimming cost V 1 base and J 2 bases, with 8 bases left between them. CDR1 and CDR2 from the germline V gene are GTSNPN and SVGIG (reference sequence). CDR3 loop: CAWSGRENYGYTF. Written as DNA, the CDR3 is TGTGCCTGGAGTGGCAGGGAGAACTATGGCTACACCTTC.

The genes are TRBV5-1 and TRBJ2-2; D gene ambiguous. CDR1 and CDR2 (germline): SGHRS, YFSETQ. The CDR3 contains 16 residues. Trimming pared 1 base from V and 5 bases from J, leaving 15 bases between. In DNA, the CDR3 is TGCGCCAGCAGCTTGTTAACCCGCGAAAATACCGGGGAGCTGTTTTTT. This sequence encodes CASSLLTRENTGELFF. Filled out from reference TRBV5-1 and TRBJ2-2, the complete variable domain reads KAGVTQTPRYLIKTRGQQVTLSCSPISGHRSVSWYQQTPGQGLQFLFEYFSETQRNKGNFPGRFSGRQFSNSRSEMNVSTLELGDSALYLCASSLLTRENTGELFFGEGSRLTVL.

The chain carries TRBV27 and TRBJ1-5; D call uncertain. V lost 1 base to trimming and J lost 5 bases, with 6 bases between them. The CDR3 runs to 13 residues. Looked up from germline, CDR1 is MNHEY and CDR2 is SMNVEV (reference sequence). CDR3 sequence (DNA): TGTGCCAGCAGTTTATTTCTTCATCAGCCCCAGCATTTT. Translated, it gives CASSLFLHQPQHF.

This clone appeared a few times. The chain uses TRBV30 and TRBJ1-5; no definite D call. Per the germline V gene, CDR1 is GTSNPN and CDR2 is SVGIG (reference sequence). CDR3 length: 13 amino acids. The V end lost 1 base, the J end lost 6 bases, and 10 bases lay between the germline ends. The CDR3 bases are TGTGCCTGGAGTGGGACCAGTGGTCAGCCCCAGCATTTT. This encodes CAWSGTSGQPQHF.

This clone was detected only a few times. Other DNA sequences in this sample translate to the same CDR3. The chain joins TRBV30 to TRBJ1-1; D is uncertain. The V gene lost 4 bases and the J gene lost 0 bases, with 3 bases spanning the gap. Germline V gives CDR1 GTSNPN, CDR2 SVGIG (reference sequence). CDR3 length: 11 amino acids. The CDR3 DNA reads as TGTGCCTGGACAGTGAACACTGAAGCTTTCTTT. Translation: CAWTVNTEAFF.

The genes are TRBV2 and TRBJ1-2; 7 bases agree with TRBD1. V lost 6 bases and J lost 5; bases outside the gene matches: 6. This CDR3 spans 13 amino acids. The germline gives CDR1 SNHLY, CDR2 FYNNEI. CDR3 DNA sequence: TGTGCCAGCAGGGTCGAGGGGGCATATGGCTACACCTTC. It is translated as CASRVEGAYGYTF.

J is TRBJ2-1 and V is TRBV28; TRBD1 matches 7 bases. The CDR3 has 20 residues. Germline CDR1 reads MDHEN; CDR2 reads SYDVKM. With V trimmed by 0 bases and J by 3 bases, 17 bases remained unmatched. The CDR3 loop is CASSLWGGRESGQNYNEQFF. CDR3 nucleotides: TGTGCCAGCAGTTTATGGGGTGGAAGAGAATCGGGACAGAACTACAATGAGCAGTTCTTC.